These T cell receptor beta chains were read from a single sample in a study of shared T cell receptors in the human thymus. Clones were sequenced by immunoSEQ multiplex PCR, and TCRdb holds only the in-frame ones, with some missing. The data show 700,000 to 750,000 clones, 80% to 90% seen once. The same sample was also studied in work on human thymus T cells.

The specimen was thymocytes. These receptors were taken from a girl in the first two years of life with a congenital heart defect. The CDR3 runs from the conserved cysteine through the conserved F or W. Fields, in order: D gene, clone size, V gene, J gene, CDR3 protein, CDR3 DNA. The D gene is left open where the match is weak. A row's size may be missing; if present it is once, few, many or a size class.

NA	few	TRBV6-1	TRBJ2-3	CASSVAFGATSPDTQYF	TGTGCCAGCAGTGTTGCGTTTGGGGCAACTAGCCCAGATACGCAGTATTTT
TRBD1	NA	TRBV10-3	TRBJ2-7	CAISHPGQKTYEQYF	TGTGCCATCAGCCATCCGGGACAGAAAACCTACGAGCAGTACTTC
NA	NA	TRBV2	TRBJ1-5	CASSASVQPQHF	TGTGCCAGCAGTGCAAGCGTTCAGCCCCAGCATTTT
TRBD2	NA	TRBV7-2	TRBJ2-7	CASSYSSGGNYEQYF	TGTGCCAGCAGCTACTCTAGCGGGGGGAACTACGAGCAGTACTTC
NA	NA	TRBV6-6	TRBJ2-5	CASTPTMRQETQYF	TGTGCCAGCACCCCGACCATGAGGCAAGAGACCCAGTACTTC
TRBD2	few	TRBV28	TRBJ2-1	CASSSATRTRRWVF	TGTGCCAGCAGTTCCGCCACCCGGACTAGAAGATGGGTCTTC
NA	once	TRBV4-1	TRBJ1-2	CASSQGRLRRLYGYTF	TGCGCCAGCAGCCAAGGAAGGCTCAGGCGTCTCTATGGCTACACCTTC
NA	once	TRBV10-3	TRBJ1-1	CAISESQGTEAFF	TGTGCCATCAGTGAGTCCCAGGGAACTGAAGCTTTCTTT
NA	few	TRBV7-9	TRBJ1-2	CASSPRGTFREGANYGYTF	TGTGCCAGCAGCCCGAGAGGGACATTCCGAGAGGGAGCTAACTATGGCTACACCTTC
TRBD1	NA	TRBV7-2	TRBJ1-1	CASSWDRGLTEAFF	TGTGCCAGCAGCTGGGACAGGGGGCTCACTGAAGCTTTCTTT
NA	NA	TRBV27	TRBJ2-5	CASRGGLVETQYF	TGTGCCAGCCGAGGAGGGCTAGTGGAGACCCAGTACTTC
NA	NA	TRBV4-3	TRBJ1-1	CASSLTQGVNTEAFF	TGCGCCAGCAGCCTAACACAGGGTGTGAACACTGAAGCTTTCTTT
TRBD1	NA	TRBV14	TRBJ2-3	CASSPLDRGTDTQYF	TGTGCCAGCAGCCCATTGGACAGGGGTACAGATACGCAGTATTTT
TRBD1	NA	TRBV6-6	TRBJ1-3	CASSYLQGSLGNTIYF	TGTGCCAGCAGCTATCTACAGGGGTCGCTTGGAAACACCATATATTTT
NA	NA	TRBV7-2	TRBJ2-7	CASSLGGGILSYEQYF	TGTGCCAGCAGCTTAGGGGGCGGCATCCTCTCCTACGAGCAGTACTTC
NA	NA	TRBV30	TRBJ1-1	CAWNEFMNTEAFF	TGTGCCTGGAACGAGTTCATGAACACTGAAGCTTTCTTT
NA	NA	TRBV25-1	TRBJ1-1	CASSKYRVGSAEDEAFF	TGTGCCAGCAGTAAGTACAGGGTGGGATCAGCCGAAGATGAAGCTTTCTTT
NA	NA	TRBV19	TRBJ2-1	CASSIVVWGREFF	TGTGCCAGTAGTATAGTTGTCTGGGGCAGGGAGTTCTTC
NA	NA	TRBV14	TRBJ2-2	CASARRQRSTGELFF	TGTGCCAGCGCTCGTCGACAGAGGTCCACCGGGGAGCTGTTTTTT
NA	NA	TRBV4-2	TRBJ1-5	CASSQGANLRRGNQPQHF	TGTGCCAGCAGCCAGGGGGCGAACCTTCGGAGAGGCAATCAGCCCCAGCATTTT
NA	once	TRBV10-2	TRBJ2-1	CASSNRVPDNEQFF	TGCGCCAGCAGTAACAGGGTCCCGGACAATGAGCAGTTCTTC
NA	NA	TRBV6-6	TRBJ2-7	CASSLQESYKQYF	TGTGCCAGCAGTTTACAGGAGTCCTACAAGCAGTACTTC
TRBD1	NA	TRBV28	TRBJ1-4	CASLPRTGRNRNEKLFF	TGTGCCAGCCTCCCCCGGACAGGCAGAAACCGAAATGAAAAACTGTTTTTT
NA	once	TRBV7-2	TRBJ2-7	CASSPRTAAYEQYF	TGTGCCAGCAGCCCTCGGACAGCAGCCTACGAGCAGTACTTC
TRBD1	NA	TRBV9	TRBJ2-7	CASSVGRWPDRGSYEQYF	TGTGCCAGCAGCGTAGGAAGATGGCCGGACAGGGGGAGTTACGAGCAGTACTTC
NA	NA	TRBV27	TRBJ1-2	CASSIRGHSPTGGYTF	TGTGCCAGCAGTATAAGGGGACACTCACCCACAGGGGGCTACACCTTC
NA	few	TRBV11-2	TRBJ1-2	CASSYHSRTLNYGYTF	TGTGCCAGCAGCTACCATTCCAGAACCTTAAACTATGGCTACACCTTC
NA	NA	TRBV29-1	TRBJ1-2	CSVGARGGYTF	TGCAGCGTTGGCGCCAGGGGTGGCTACACCTTC
NA	NA	TRBV28	TRBJ1-5	CASSLGGVQRNQPQHF	TGTGCCAGCAGTTTAGGGGGGGTACAACGGAATCAGCCCCAGCATTTT
NA	NA	TRBV9	TRBJ2-7	CASSVEEGVTFEQYF	TGTGCCAGCAGCGTAGAAGAGGGGGTAACGTTCGAGCAGTACTTC
NA	NA	TRBV7-3	TRBJ2-2	CASSSGFLNTGELFF	TGTGCCAGCAGCTCCGGGTTTTTGAACACCGGGGAGCTGTTTTTT
NA	NA	TRBV5-5	TRBJ2-3	CASSPGQGLTDTQYF	TGTGCCAGCAGCCCCGGACAGGGACTAACAGATACGCAGTATTTT
NA	NA	TRBV12-2	TRBJ1-4	CASRLVDRRDRVGEKLFF	TGTGCAAGTCGCTTAGTGGATCGAAGGGACAGGGTAGGTGAAAAACTGTTTTTT
NA	NA	TRBV28	TRBJ1-5	CASSFFRNQPQHF	TGTGCCAGCAGTTTTTTTCGTAATCAGCCCCAGCATTTT
NA	NA	TRBV30	TRBJ1-1	CAWHREGVIGDTEAFF	TGTGCCTGGCACAGGGAAGGTGTTATAGGGGACACTGAAGCTTTCTTT
NA	NA	TRBV6-1	TRBJ2-2	CASSGAGDTGELFF	TGTGCCAGCAGTGGGGCAGGGGACACCGGGGAGCTGTTTTTT
TRBD1	NA	TRBV18	TRBJ2-6	CASSAGTAQSGANVLTF	TGTGCCAGCTCAGCAGGGACAGCCCAGTCTGGGGCCAACGTCCTGACTTTC